This is a list of T cell receptor beta chains from one sample in a study of CD8 T cells in ankylosing spondylitis. TCRdb reprocessed the 5' RACE reads via MiXCR and lists one record per CDR3 protein. Here the sample spans around 280,000 distinct CDR3 sequences, 15% to 20% being singletons. Sequencing was carried out using blood, either unsorted or a sorted T cell fraction (not recorded which). All receptors derive from a male donor with ankylosing spondylitis or in good health (not recorded which). Both conserved end residues are part of each CDR3. A D gene is named only where the DNA matches it firmly. Size is omitted from some rows. Given values are once, few, many or a class for expanded clones.

J gene | D gene | V gene | clone size | CDR3 DNA | CDR3 protein
TRBJ2-3 | TRBD2 | TRBV11-2 | many | TGTGCCAGCAGCCAAAGACTAGCGGGAGGTCCAGATACGCAGTATTTT | CASSQRLAGGPDTQYF
TRBJ2-5 | . | TRBV28 | . | TGTGCCAGCAGTTTTTTAGGGGAAGAGACCCAGTACTTC | CASSFLGEETQYF
TRBJ2-3 | TRBD2 | TRBV29-1 | . | TGCAGCGGGGAATTAGCGGGGGGCGCAGATACGCAGTATTTT | CSGELAGGADTQYF
TRBJ1-5 | TRBD1 | TRBV5-8 | many | TGTGCCAGCAGCCCTGGACAGGCGGCCAATCAGCCCCAGCATTTT | CASSPGQAANQPQHF
TRBJ1-2 | . | TRBV5-5 | . | TGTGCCAGCAGCTTGGGGTCAGGGGAATATGGCTACACCTTC | CASSLGSGEYGYTF
TRBJ2-2 | . | TRBV6-1 | . | TGTGCCAGCACTATCCTCGGTGTGGAAAACCCCTTCACCGGGGAGCTGTTTTTT | CASTILGVENPFTGELFF
TRBJ1-1 | . | TRBV6-4 | . | TGTGCCAGCAGCCAGACTTTTAACACTGAAGCTTTCTTT | CASSQTFNTEAFF
TRBJ1-5 | . | TRBV3-1 | few | TGTGCCAGCAGCCAAATCGGTCAGCCCCAGCATTTT | CASSQIGQPQHF
TRBJ2-5 | TRBD1 | TRBV2 | . | TGTGCCAGCAGATCCCAAAGACAGGGTCGAGAGACCCAGTACTTC | CASRSQRQGRETQYF
TRBJ1-2 | TRBD1 | TRBV6-1 | . | TGTGCCAGCAGTCGGGACAGGATCAACTATGGCTACACCTTC | CASSRDRINYGYTF
TRBJ1-1 | TRBD1 | TRBV12-3/TRBV12-4 | . | TGTGCCAGCAGTTTAGGGGACAGCACTGAAGCTTTCTTT | CASSLGDSTEAFF
TRBJ1-3 | . | TRBV24-1 | . | TGTGCCACCAGTGATGCGAAGGGAACTGGAAACACCATATATTTT | CATSDAKGTGNTIYF
TRBJ2-3 | . | TRBV10-1 | few | TGCGCCAGCAGTGAATTTAGAACAGGGCGAATGGATACGCAGTATTTT | CASSEFRTGRMDTQYF
TRBJ2-1 | . | TRBV10-3 | . | TGTGCCATCAGGACGGGGGACGACTACAATGAGCAGTTCTTC | CAIRTGDDYNEQFF
TRBJ2-2 | . | TRBV5-1 | few | TGCGCCAGCAGCTTGCGGACACTTGCGAACACCGGGGAGCTGTTTTTT | CASSLRTLANTGELFF
TRBJ2-2 | TRBD1 | TRBV6-1 | . | TGTGCCAGCAGTCCAACCCCTTGGGACAGGGGGGACACCGGGGAGCTGTTTTTT | CASSPTPWDRGDTGELFF
TRBJ2-3 | . | TRBV29-1 | few | TGCAGCGTTGATAAGAGGGGTCTGGTAGATACGCAGTATTTT | CSVDKRGLVDTQYF
TRBJ2-1 | . | TRBV7-8 | . | TGTGCCAGCAGCTTATTGGGGGCGTCCTACAATGAGCAGTTCTTC | CASSLLGASYNEQFF
TRBJ1-5 | . | TRBV18 | . | TGTGCCAGCTCCCTCAGGGGTGGAGGCAATCAGCCCCAGCATTTT | CASSLRGGGNQPQHF
TRBJ2-1 | TRBD2 | TRBV7-7 | . | TGTGCCAGCAGCTTATTTGCTAGCGGGAGGGATGAGCAGTTCTTC | CASSLFASGRDEQFF
TRBJ1-5 | . | TRBV6-5 | few | TGTGCCAGCAGTTACTCGAACTTCGGGGGCAATCAGCCCCAGCATTTT | CASSYSNFGGNQPQHF
TRBJ2-3 | . | TRBV20-1 | . | TGCAGTGCTAGCCGAGCTGAGGCCGATACGCAGTATTTT | CSASRAEADTQYF
TRBJ1-4 | TRBD1 | TRBV7-9 | few | TGTGCCAGCAGCGGGGACAGTAATAATGAAAAACTGTTTTTT | CASSGDSNNEKLFF
TRBJ2-5 | TRBD2 | TRBV20-1 | . | TGCAGTGCTGGGGGACTAGCTTGGCAAGAGACCCAGTACTTC | CSAGGLAWQETQYF
TRBJ2-6 | . | TRBV7-3 | few | TGTGCCAGCAGCTTAATGGGGGGCGCTGGGGCCAACGTCCTGACTTTC | CASSLMGGAGANVLTF
TRBJ2-5 | TRBD1 | TRBV7-9 | once | TGTGCCAGCAGCCCTAGTTCGACAGGGTTCGTAGAGACCCAGTACTTC | CASSPSSTGFVETQYF
TRBJ2-5 | TRBD1 | TRBV12-3/TRBV12-4 | few | TGTGCCAGCACCGGGGACAGCCAAGAGACCCAGTACTTC | CASTGDSQETQYF
TRBJ1-2 | TRBD1 | TRBV24-1 | many | TGTGCCACCAGGGACAGGGGTGGCTACACCTTC | CATRDRGGYTF
TRBJ2-4 | TRBD1 | TRBV30 | once | TGTGCCTGGAGTGTACACCCAGGGGGCAAAAACATTCAGTACTTC | CAWSVHPGGKNIQYF
TRBJ2-3 | . | TRBV10-1 | . | TGCGCCAAGAGGAAGGACCTTGGCACAGATACGCAGTATTTT | CAKRKDLGTDTQYF
TRBJ1-2 | . | TRBV30 | . | TGTGCCTGGAGTTCAGGCCTCGACTATGGCTACACCTTC | CAWSSGLDYGYTF
TRBJ2-1 | TRBD2 | TRBV20-1 | few | TGCAGTGCTAGGCGGGGGGGCTACAATGAGCAGTTCTTC | CSARRGGYNEQFF
TRBJ2-3 | . | TRBV5-1 | . | TGCGCCAGCAGCTTGGTAGCGGCTAGCACAGATACGCAGTATTTT | CASSLVAASTDTQYF
TRBJ2-3 | TRBD2 | TRBV5-1 | few | TGCGCCAGCAGCTTGACCAATAGCGGGAGTGGCACAGATACGCAGTATTTT | CASSLTNSGSGTDTQYF
TRBJ1-3 | . | TRBV10-3 | many | TGTGCCATCAGCGGGTCTGGAAACACCATATATTTT | CAISGSGNTIYF
TRBJ2-1 | . | TRBV29-1 | . | TGCAGCGTTATTGCCGGGGGAGGTGGAGATGAGCAGTTCTTC | CSVIAGGGGDEQFF
TRBJ2-1 | . | TRBV5-1 | few | TGCGCCAGCAGCCTGGCACCGAACAGGGAGGGTTTTGTACATGAGCAGTTCTTC | CASSLAPNREGFVHEQFF
TRBJ2-1 | . | TRBV27 | few | TGTGCCAGCAGTACTCGCGGTCCCTACAATGAGCAGTTCTTC | CASSTRGPYNEQFF
TRBJ2-1 | TRBD2 | TRBV5-6 | . | TGTGCCAGCAGCATCCTGGGACTAGCGGGTATGAGCTCCTACAATGAGCAGTTCTTC | CASSILGLAGMSSYNEQFF
TRBJ1-1 | . | TRBV9 | few | TGTGCCAGCAGCGTTCAAGGACAGATGAACACTGAAGCTTTCTTT | CASSVQGQMNTEAFF
TRBJ2-1 | . | TRBV28 | many | TGTGCCAGCAGACCCGGGGGCTACAATGAGCAGTTCTTC | CASRPGGYNEQFF
TRBJ2-3 | TRBD2 | TRBV6-5 | . | TGTGCCAGCAGTTCCCCGTCGGGGGGTGCTACAGATACGCAGTATTTT | CASSSPSGGATDTQYF
TRBJ2-5 | . | TRBV5-1 | . | TGCGCCAGCAGCCCCGTCGTCAGAGAGACCCAGTACTTC | CASSPVVRETQYF
TRBJ2-2 | TRBD1 | TRBV2 | few | TGTGCCAGCAGTCCTCGGACAGGGGGCGGGGAGCTGTTTTTT | CASSPRTGGGELFF
TRBJ1-1 | . | TRBV28 | few | TGTGCCAGCAGTTTGGGCAGCCTGAACACTGAAGCTTTCTTT | CASSLGSLNTEAFF
TRBJ1-2 | TRBD1 | TRBV12-3/TRBV12-4 | few | TGTGCCAGCAGTCTTGGACAGGGCCTCTATGGCTACACCTTC | CASSLGQGLYGYTF
TRBJ2-5 | . | TRBV5-1 | . | TGCGCCAGCAGCGAAAGTGGGGGTAGACAAGAGACCCAGTACTTC | CASSESGGRQETQYF